This T cell receptor (beta chain) was found in a study of T cell changes during pregnancy in multiple sclerosis. CDR3 size: 15 residues. V shed 2 bases and J 6 bases; nucleotides not matched to a gene: 5. Germline CDR1 is KGHSH and CDR2 is LQKENI. Profiling relied on immunoSEQ multiplex PCR, and the TCRdb table lists in-frame clones only, not all of them. The repertoire holds some 60,000 clones, with around 93% as singletons. In its sample, this clone was seen a few times. The sequencing here drew on peripheral blood, taken after pregnancy. The chain recombines TRBV18 with TRBJ2-1, with 9 bases lining up with TRBD2. This TCR was sampled from a female donor in good health, enrolled as a control in a pregnancy study. The CDR3 DNA reads as TGTGCCAGCTCACCAGGCGGGAGGGCCACCAATGAGCAGTTCTTC. Encoded protein: CASSPGGRATNEQFF.